The present TCR beta chain was sequenced within a study of blood T cell repertoires in COVID-19. Background on the study: Samples taken during acute and convalescent COVID-19 were collected in the United States, Italy and Spain. PBMCs, B-cell-depleted T cells, or T cells were the source of the cDNA or gDNA that made up the material.

The CDR3 runs 15 residues. Trimming pared 7 bases from V and 1 base from J, leaving 13 bases between. Germline CDR1 and CDR2: MNHEY and SVGAGI. In the original analysis: For nucleated cells, counts were estimated from reference gene primer amplification. Assay used: immunoSEQ multiplex PCR; TCRdb lists only in-frame clones, some missing. That table supplies the V and J calls and clone size; D and trimming were determined from the DNA. This table holds some 53,000 clones, just over 85% found once. This TCR derives from a man between 65 and 85 years old with acute or convalescent COVID-19. What was sequenced was peripheral blood. The chain combines TRBV6-5 with TRBJ2-2, with D possibly being TRBD1 (5 bases). The CDR3 DNA sequence: TGTGCCAGCAACGACCCAACAGGGAACACCGGGGAGCTGTTTTTT. Translation gives CASNDPTGNTGELFF.